A selection of T cell receptor beta chains follows, all from one sample in a study of chemoradiotherapy in HPV16-positive cancers. Libraries were prepared by immunoSEQ multiplex PCR; TCRdb keeps only in-frame clonotypes and omits some of them. This table holds thousands of clones, about 67% found once. This sample comprised tumor tissue, obtained from a patient who underwent chemoradiotherapy. The receptors were gathered from a human donor with HPV-associated anogenital cancer. CDR3s include the opening cysteine and the closing phenylalanine or tryptophan. A D gene is named only where the DNA matches it firmly. Clone size is shown for a subset of rows, as once, few, many or a class of expanded clone.

V	D	length	J	size	DNA	CDR3
TRBV30	TRBD1	14	TRBJ1-4	-	TGTGCCTGGGAAGACAGGGCGATTGGTGAAAAACTGTTTTTT	CAWEDRAIGEKLFF
TRBV7-9	-	13	TRBJ1-2	-	TGTGCCAGCAGCGACTCCCAGCGGGATGGCTACACCTTC	CASSDSQRDGYTF
TRBV7-3	-	14	TRBJ2-2	few	TGTGCCAGCAGGCCGGGGGCGAACACCGGGGAGCTGTTTTTT	CASRPGANTGELFF
TRBV7-9	-	12	TRBJ1-6	-	TGTGCCAGCGGCAATGATAATTCACCCCTCCACTTT	CASGNDNSPLHF
TRBV6-5	-	12	TRBJ1-1	-	TGTGCCAGCAGTTACTCGACGGGGGGAACTTTCTTT	CASSYSTGGTFF
TRBV5-4	-	13	TRBJ2-7	once	TGTGCCAGCAGCCACACAGTGACTGACGAGCAGTACTTC	CASSHTVTDEQYF
TRBV4-1	TRBD1	16	TRBJ1-1	-	TGCGCCAGCAGCCCGCGACAGGGGGCCGGGGCCACTGAAGCTTTCTTT	CASSPRQGAGATEAFF
TRBV14	-	15	TRBJ1-5	-	TGTGCCAGCAACGGACCAGGGCGGCCTAATCAGCCCCAGCATTTT	CASNGPGRPNQPQHF
TRBV6-5	-	15	TRBJ1-2	-	TGTGCCAGCAGTTACAGTCGAGGAGGGGCGGATGGCTACACCTTC	CASSYSRGGADGYTF
TRBV2	-	13	TRBJ1-1	-	TGTGCCAGCAGTGAAAGGGGCCTCGGTGAAGCTTTCTTT	CASSERGLGEAFF
TRBV14	-	15	TRBJ2-3	-	TGTGCCAGCAGCCAAGGAGTACTAGTCCCAGATACGCAGTATTTT	CASSQGVLVPDTQYF
TRBV2	-	17	TRBJ2-1	-	TGTGCCAGCAGCGAGCATCCCCGGCAAACCGCGAGCAATGAGCAGTTCTTC	CASSEHPRQTASNEQFF
TRBV29-1	-	14	TRBJ1-1	-	TGCAGCGTTGCGGCACAGCGAGGGAACACTGAAGCTTTCTTT	CSVAAQRGNTEAFF
TRBV7-8	TRBD1	16	TRBJ1-1	-	TGTGCCAGCACTCCGAGGGGGCCGGGACGGATGACTGAAGCTTTCTTT	CASTPRGPGRMTEAFF
TRBV2	-	16	TRBJ1-5	large	TGTGCCAGCAGGGAGGTTGTCGGTAGGCCCAATCAGCCCCAGCATTTT	CASREVVGRPNQPQHF
TRBV19	TRBD1	17	TRBJ2-7	-	TGTGCCAGTAGTAGGAGCCTGGCGGGGACAGGGTCCTACGAGCAGTACTTC	CASSRSLAGTGSYEQYF
TRBV6-1	TRBD1	16	TRBJ2-6	-	TGTGCCAGCAGTGCGGCAGGGGGCGCTGGGGCCAACGTCCTGACTTTC	CASSAAGGAGANVLTF
TRBV7-9	-	13	TRBJ1-2	-	TGTGCCAGCAGCTTAGGACAGAGTTATGGCTACACCTTC	CASSLGQSYGYTF
TRBV4-1	-	15	TRBJ1-6	-	TGCGCCAGCAGCCAAGACGTCGGGGATGGTTCACCCCTCCACTTT	CASSQDVGDGSPLHF
TRBV9	TRBD1	15	TRBJ2-2	-	TGTGCCAGCAGCGTAGGGGGACAGCTCACCGGGGAGCTGTTTTTT	CASSVGGQLTGELFF
TRBV7-9	-	13	TRBJ2-5	-	TGTGCCAGCAGCTTAGAGCTTCGAGGGACCCAGTACTTC	CASSLELRGTQYF
TRBV20-1	-	11	TRBJ2-1	once	TGCAGTGCTAGTTACGAGAATGAGCAGTTCTTC	CSASYENEQFF
TRBV7-6	-	14	TRBJ2-7	-	TGTGCCAGCAGCTCCGGGGACGGAACCTACGAGCAGTACTTC	CASSSGDGTYEQYF